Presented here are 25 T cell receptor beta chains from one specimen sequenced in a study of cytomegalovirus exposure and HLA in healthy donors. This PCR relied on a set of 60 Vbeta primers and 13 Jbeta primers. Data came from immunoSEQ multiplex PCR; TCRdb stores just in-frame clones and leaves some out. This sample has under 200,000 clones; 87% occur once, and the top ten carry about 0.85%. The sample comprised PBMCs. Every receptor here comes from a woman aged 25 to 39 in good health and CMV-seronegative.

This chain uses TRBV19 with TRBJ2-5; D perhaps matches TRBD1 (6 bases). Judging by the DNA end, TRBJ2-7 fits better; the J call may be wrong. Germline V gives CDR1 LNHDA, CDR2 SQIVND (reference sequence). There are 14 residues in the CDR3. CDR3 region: CASSDRAGDYEQYF. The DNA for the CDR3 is TGTGCCAGTAGCGACCGGGCAGGGGACTACGAGCAGTACTTC.

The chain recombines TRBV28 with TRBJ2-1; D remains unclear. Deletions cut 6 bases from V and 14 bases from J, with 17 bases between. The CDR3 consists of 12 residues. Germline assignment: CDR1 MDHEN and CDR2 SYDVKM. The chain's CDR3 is CASRPALGLEFF. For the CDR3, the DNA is TGTGCCAGCAGACCAGCGCTAGGATTGGAGTTCTTC.

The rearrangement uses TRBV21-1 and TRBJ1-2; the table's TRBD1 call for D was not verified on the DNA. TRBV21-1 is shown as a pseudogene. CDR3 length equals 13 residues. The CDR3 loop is CASSNDRGYGYTF. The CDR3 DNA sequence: TGTGCCAGCAGCAACGACAGGGGCTATGGCTACACCTTC.

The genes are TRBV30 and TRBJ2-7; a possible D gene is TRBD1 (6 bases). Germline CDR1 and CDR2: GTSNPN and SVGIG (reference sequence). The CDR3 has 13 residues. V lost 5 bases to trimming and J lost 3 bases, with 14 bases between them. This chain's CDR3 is CAWARGQIYEQYF. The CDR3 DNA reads TGTGCCTGGGCACGGGGACAAATCTACGAGCAGTACTTC.

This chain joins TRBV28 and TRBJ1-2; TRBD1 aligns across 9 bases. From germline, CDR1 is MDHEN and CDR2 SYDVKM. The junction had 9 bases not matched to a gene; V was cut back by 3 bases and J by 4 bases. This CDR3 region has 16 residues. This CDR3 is CASSLPWGQGGYGYTF. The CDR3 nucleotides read TGTGCCAGCAGTTTGCCCTGGGGACAGGGCGGCTATGGCTACACCTTC.

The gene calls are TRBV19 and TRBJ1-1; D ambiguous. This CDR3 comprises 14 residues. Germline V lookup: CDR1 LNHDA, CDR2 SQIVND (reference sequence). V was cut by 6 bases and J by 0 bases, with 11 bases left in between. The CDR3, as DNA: TGTGCCAGTAGGCCTCCCGAGTTGAACACTGAAGCTTTCTTT. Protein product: CASRPPELNTEAFF.

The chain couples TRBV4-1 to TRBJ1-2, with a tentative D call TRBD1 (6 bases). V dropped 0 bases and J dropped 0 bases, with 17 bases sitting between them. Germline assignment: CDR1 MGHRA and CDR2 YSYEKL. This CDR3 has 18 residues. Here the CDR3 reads CASSQETTRTVSNYGYTF. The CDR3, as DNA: TGCGCCAGCAGCCAAGAGACCACCCGGACAGTTTCTAACTATGGCTACACCTTC.

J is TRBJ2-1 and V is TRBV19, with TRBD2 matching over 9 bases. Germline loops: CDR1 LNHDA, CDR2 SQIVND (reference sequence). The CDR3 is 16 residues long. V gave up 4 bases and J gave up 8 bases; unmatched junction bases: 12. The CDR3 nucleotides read TGTGCCAGTAGTAGAGCTAGCGGGGCCTCGAGAGATGAGCAGTTCTTC. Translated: CASSRASGASRDEQFF. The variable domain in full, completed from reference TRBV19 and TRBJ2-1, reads DGGITQSPKYLFRKEGQNVTLSCEQNLNHDAMYWYRQDPGQGLRLIYYSQIVNDFQKGDIAEGYSVSREKKESFPLTVTSAQKNPTAFYLCASSRASGASRDEQFFGPGTRLTVL.

CDR3 nucleotide sequence: TGTGCCAGCACCCCCGGGACAGGAAGGTCCGGGGAGCTGTTTTTT. Protein product: CASTPGTGRSGELFF. The V gene is TRBV7-9, the J gene TRBJ2-2, with TRBD1 matching over 8 bases. V was clipped by 7 bases and J by 6 bases; unmatched bases: 10. Looked up from germline, CDR1 is SEHNR and CDR2 is FQNEAQ (reference sequence). The CDR3 loop spans 15 amino acids.

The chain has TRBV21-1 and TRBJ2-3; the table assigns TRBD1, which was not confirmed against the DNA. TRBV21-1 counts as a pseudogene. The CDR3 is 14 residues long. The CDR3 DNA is TGTGCCAGCAGCTTTGACATTAGCACAGATACGCAGTATTTT. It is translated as CASSFDISTDTQYF.

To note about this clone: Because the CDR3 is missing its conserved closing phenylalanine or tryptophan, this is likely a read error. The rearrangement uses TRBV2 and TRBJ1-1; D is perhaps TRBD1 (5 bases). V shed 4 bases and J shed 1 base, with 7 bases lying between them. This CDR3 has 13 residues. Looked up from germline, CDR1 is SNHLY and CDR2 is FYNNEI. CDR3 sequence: CASSADRNTEAFV. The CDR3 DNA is TGTGCCAGCAGTGCAGACAGGAACACTGAAGCTTTCGTT.

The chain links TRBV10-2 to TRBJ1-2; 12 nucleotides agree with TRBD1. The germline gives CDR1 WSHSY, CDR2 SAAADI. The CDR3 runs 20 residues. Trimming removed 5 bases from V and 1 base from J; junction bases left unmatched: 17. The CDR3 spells CASSQSKSGQGARVNYGYTF. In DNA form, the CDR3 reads TGCGCCAGCAGTCAATCTAAATCGGGACAGGGGGCGCGAGTTAACTATGGCTACACCTTC.

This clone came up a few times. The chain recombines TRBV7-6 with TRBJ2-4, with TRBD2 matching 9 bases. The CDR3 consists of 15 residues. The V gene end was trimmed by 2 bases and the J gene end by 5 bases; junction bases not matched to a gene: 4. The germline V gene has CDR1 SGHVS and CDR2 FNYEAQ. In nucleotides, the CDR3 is TGTGCCAGCAGCTTACTAGCGGGGACCGAAAACATTCAGTACTTC. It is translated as CASSLLAGTENIQYF.

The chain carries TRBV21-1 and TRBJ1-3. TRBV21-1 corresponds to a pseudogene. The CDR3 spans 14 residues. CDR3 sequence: CASRRGFRGNTIYF. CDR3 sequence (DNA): TGTGCCAGCCGCAGAGGGTTTCGCGGAAACACCATATATTTT.

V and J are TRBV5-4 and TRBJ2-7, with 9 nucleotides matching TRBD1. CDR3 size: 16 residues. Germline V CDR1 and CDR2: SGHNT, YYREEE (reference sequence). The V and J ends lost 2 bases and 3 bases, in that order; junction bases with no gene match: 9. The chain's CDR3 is CASSFLDRGSVYEQYF. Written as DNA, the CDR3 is TGTGCCAGCAGCTTTCTAGACAGGGGGTCTGTCTACGAGCAGTACTTC.

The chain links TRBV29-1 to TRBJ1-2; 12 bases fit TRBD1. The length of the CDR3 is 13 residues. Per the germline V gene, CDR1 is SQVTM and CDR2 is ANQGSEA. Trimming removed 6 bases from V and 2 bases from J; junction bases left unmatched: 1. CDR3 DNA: TGCAGCGTGGGGACAGGGGGCAACTATGGCTACACCTTC. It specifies CSVGTGGNYGYTF. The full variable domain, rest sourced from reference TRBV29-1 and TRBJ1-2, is SAVISQKPSRDICQRGTSLTIQCQVDSQVTMMFWYRQQPGQSLTLIATANQGSEATYESGFVIDKFPISRPNLTFSTLTVSNMSPEDSSIYLCSVGTGGNYGYTFGSGTRLTVV.

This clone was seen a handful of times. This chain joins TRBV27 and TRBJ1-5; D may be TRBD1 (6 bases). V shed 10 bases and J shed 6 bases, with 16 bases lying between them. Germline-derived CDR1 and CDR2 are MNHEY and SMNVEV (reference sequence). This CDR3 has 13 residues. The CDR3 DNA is TGTGCCACGCAACCGGGGGGCGGTCAGCCCCAGCATTTT. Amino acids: CATQPGGGQPQHF.

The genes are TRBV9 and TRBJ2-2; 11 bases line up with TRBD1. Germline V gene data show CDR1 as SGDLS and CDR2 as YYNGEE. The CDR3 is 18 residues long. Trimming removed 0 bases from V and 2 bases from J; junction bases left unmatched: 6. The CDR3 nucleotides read TGTGCCAGCAGCGTAGGGGACAGGGGGTCCTTTAACACCGGGGAGCTGTTTTTT. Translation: CASSVGDRGSFNTGELFF.

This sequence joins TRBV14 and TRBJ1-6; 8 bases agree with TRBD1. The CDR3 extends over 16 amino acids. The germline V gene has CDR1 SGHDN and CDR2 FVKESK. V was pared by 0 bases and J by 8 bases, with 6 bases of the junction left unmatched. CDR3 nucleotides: TGTGCCAGCAGCCAAGATTACGGACAGGGATATTCACCCCTCCACTTT. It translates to CASSQDYGQGYSPLHF.

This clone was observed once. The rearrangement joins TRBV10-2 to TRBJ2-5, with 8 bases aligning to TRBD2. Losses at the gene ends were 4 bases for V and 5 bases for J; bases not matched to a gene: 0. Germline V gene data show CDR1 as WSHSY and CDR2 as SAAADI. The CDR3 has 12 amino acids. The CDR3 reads CASSAGGETQYF. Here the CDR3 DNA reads TGCGCCAGCAGTGCGGGAGGGGAGACCCAGTACTTC.

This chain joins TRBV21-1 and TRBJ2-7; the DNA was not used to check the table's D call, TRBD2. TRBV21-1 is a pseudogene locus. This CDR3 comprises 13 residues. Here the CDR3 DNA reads TGTGCCAGCAGCAAGGGAGGAACCTACGAGCAGTACTTC. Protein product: CASSKGGTYEQYF.

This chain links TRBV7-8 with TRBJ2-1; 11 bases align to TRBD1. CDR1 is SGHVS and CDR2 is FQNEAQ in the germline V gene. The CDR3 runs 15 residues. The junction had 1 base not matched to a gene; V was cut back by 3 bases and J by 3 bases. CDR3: CASSLDRGLYNEQFF. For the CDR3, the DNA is TGTGCCAGCAGCTTGGACAGGGGGCTCTACAATGAGCAGTTCTTC.

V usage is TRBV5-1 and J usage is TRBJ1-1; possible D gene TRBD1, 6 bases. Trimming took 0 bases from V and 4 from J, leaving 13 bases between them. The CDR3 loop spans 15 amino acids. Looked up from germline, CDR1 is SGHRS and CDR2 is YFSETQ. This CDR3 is CASSLVGGGSTEAFF. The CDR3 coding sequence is TGCGCCAGCAGCTTGGTAGGGGGGGGAAGCACTGAAGCTTTCTTT.

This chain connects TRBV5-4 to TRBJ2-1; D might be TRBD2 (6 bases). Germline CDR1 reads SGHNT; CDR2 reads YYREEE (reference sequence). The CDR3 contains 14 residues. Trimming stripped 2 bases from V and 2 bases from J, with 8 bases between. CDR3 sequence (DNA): TGTGCCAGCAGCTTCCCGGGGGCCTACAATGAGCAGTTCTTC. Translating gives CASSFPGAYNEQFF.

The chain's CDR3 is CASSTREVGQDTQYF. The CDR3 DNA reads TGTGCCAGCAGTACCCGGGAGGTTGGGCAAGATACGCAGTATTTT. This chain joins TRBV28 and TRBJ2-3; TRBD2 aligns across 7 bases. V shed 5 bases and J 5 bases; nucleotides not matched to a gene: 10. This CDR3 region has 15 residues. Germline CDR1 reads MDHEN; CDR2 reads SYDVKM.